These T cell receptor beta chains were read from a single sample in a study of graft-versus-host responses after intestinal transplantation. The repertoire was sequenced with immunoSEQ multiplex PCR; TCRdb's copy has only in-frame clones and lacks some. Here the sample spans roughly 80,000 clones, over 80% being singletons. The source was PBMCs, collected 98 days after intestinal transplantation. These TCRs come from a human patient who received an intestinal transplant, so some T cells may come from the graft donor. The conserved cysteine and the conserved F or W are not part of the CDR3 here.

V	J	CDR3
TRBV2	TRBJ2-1	ASRPSGENEQF
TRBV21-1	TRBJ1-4	ASSPKLGASNEKLF
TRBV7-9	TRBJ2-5	ASSHLELGQETQY
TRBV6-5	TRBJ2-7	ASTNWGYEQY
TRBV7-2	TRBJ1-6	ASSLAGQYNSPLH
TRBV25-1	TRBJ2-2	ASSESRTGELF
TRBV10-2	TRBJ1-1	ASSWTLNTEAF
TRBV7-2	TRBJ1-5	ASSLAGTVAGQPQH
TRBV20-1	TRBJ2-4	SAIWGDIQY
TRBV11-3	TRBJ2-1	ASSLAGGSGGSGWEQF
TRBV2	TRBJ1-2	ASRRQSNYGYT
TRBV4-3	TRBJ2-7	ASSQAASGSYEQY
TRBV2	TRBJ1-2	ASKGRGYGYT
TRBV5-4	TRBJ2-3	ASSLGGGGTDTQY
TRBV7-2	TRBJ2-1	ASSLAQSYNEQF
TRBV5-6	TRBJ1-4	ASSARELGTNEKLF
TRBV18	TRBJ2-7	ASSLDRGSDEQY
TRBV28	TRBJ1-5	ATRVNSNQPQH
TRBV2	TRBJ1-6	ASSGTGGNSPLH
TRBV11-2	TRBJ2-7	ASSPPERERRYEQY
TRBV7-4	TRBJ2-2	ASSQDTNTGELF
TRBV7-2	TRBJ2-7	ASSLASGSSYEQY